This T cell receptor beta chain came from a study of T cell changes during pregnancy in multiple sclerosis (dated by TCRdb to the late 2010s). Regarding the research as a whole: In women with multiple sclerosis, the researchers looked at how the T cell repertoire shifted as pregnancy progressed.

The protocol used for the library was the immunoSEQ multiplex PCR assay. TCRdb's version of the immuneACCESS table is confined to in-frame rearrangements and falls short of the full clone set. An unresolved V gene accounts for under half of the shortfall where checked; the remainder is of unknown origin. The sample has tens of thousands of clones on record, approximately 92% of them singletons. The top ten clones comprise 0.95% to 1.5% of the sample. To note about this clone: The clone's antigen remains unknown. No clone much larger than this one lies a single base away; base qualities are absent.

In the germline V gene, CDR1 corresponds to SGHDT and CDR2 to YYEEEE. The CDR3 spans 16 residues, from the cysteine through the phenylalanine. CDR3 DNA is the only sequence kept; it has 48 bases, read in frame from the first base. The V end gives up 0 bases and the J end 9 bases, leaving 8 bases in the junction not matched to a gene. The chain is encoded by TRBV5-6 joined to TRBJ1-6, with 8 central nucleotides matching TRBD1. The TCR comes from a female donor in good health, enrolled as a control in a pregnancy study. This sample comprised peripheral blood, obtained after pregnancy. This receptor has the CDR3 CASSLAGGRDFSPLHF. The base sequence is TGTGCCAGCAGCTTGGCAGGGGGCCGGGATTTTTCACCCCTCCACTTT.